This T cell receptor (beta chain) was profiled in a study of cytomegalovirus exposure and HLA in healthy donors. PCR was performed using 60 Vbeta and 13 Jbeta primers. Assay used: immunoSEQ multiplex PCR; TCRdb lists only in-frame clones, some missing. The sample table includes 100,000 to 150,000 clones. The length of the CDR3 is 13 residues. Trimming removed 4 bases from V and 6 bases from J; junction bases left unmatched: 5. Germline V gene data show CDR1 as SGHRS and CDR2 as YFSETQ. The chain recombines TRBV5-1 with TRBJ2-3, with 7 bases that match TRBD2. The sequence came from a young man in good health and CMV-seronegative. Material: PBMCs. This CDR3 is CASSRGLPDTQYF. The DNA for the CDR3 is TGCGCCAGCAGCCGGGGACTACCGGATACGCAGTATTTT.